The entry below gives a single T cell receptor (beta chain) sequence along with its context. This CDR3 has 14 amino acids. Trimming removed 0 bases at V and 2 bases at J, with 9 bases between. Germline V gene lookup returns CDR1 SGDLS and CDR2 YYNGEE. Only in-frame clones appear in the TCRdb table, and some are missing; sequencing was by immunoSEQ multiplex PCR. The repertoire holds under 350,000 clones, with 80% to 90% as singletons. This record belongs to a study of blood T cell repertoires in COVID-19. The clonotype was recovered from a woman in her 40s with acute COVID-19. The chain carries TRBV9 and TRBJ2-7, with D unclear. Sequenced: PBMCs or T cells enriched from blood (not recorded which). The CDR3, as DNA: TGTGCCAGCAGCGTAGATCAGACACCCTACGAGCAGTACTTC. Translated, it gives CASSVDQTPYEQYF.